This TCR beta chain was found in a study of cytomegalovirus exposure and HLA in healthy donors. The CDR3 totals 16 residues. After removal of 5 bases from V and 10 bases from J, the junction contained 10 bases not matched to a gene. The V gene's germline CDR1 is SGHTA and CDR2 FQGNSA. TCRdb keeps only in-frame clones here, not all; method: immunoSEQ multiplex PCR. The data show approximately 280,000 clones, 88% seen once. The source of this sequence is a woman aged 18-29 years in good health and CMV-seronegative. This chain links TRBV7-2 with TRBJ2-1, with 14 nucleotides matching TRBD2. The sequencing sample was made of PBMCs. The CDR3 is CASSRGSGLAGEEQFF. The CDR3 bases are TGTGCCAGCAGCCGAGGTTCGGGACTAGCGGGAGAAGAGCAGTTCTTC. The full variable domain, completed using reference TRBV7-2 and TRBJ2-1, is GAGVSQSPSNKVTEKGKDVELRCDPISGHTALYWYRQSLGQGLEFLIYFQGNSAPDKSGLPSDRFSAERTGGSVSTLTIQRTQQEDSAVYLCASSRGSGLAGEEQFFGPGTRLTVL.